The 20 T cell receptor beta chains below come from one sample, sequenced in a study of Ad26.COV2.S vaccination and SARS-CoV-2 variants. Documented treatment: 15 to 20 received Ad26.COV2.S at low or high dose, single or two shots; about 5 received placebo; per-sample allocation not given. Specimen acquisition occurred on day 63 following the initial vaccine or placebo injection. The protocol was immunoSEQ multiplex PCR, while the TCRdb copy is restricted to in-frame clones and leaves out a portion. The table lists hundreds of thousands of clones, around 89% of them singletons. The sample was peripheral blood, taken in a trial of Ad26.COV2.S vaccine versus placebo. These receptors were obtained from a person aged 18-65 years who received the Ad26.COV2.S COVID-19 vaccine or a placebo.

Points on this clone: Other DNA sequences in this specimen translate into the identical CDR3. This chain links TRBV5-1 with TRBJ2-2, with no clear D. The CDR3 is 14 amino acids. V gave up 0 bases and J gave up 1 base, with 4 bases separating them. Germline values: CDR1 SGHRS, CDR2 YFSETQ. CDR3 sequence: CASSLVGNTGELFF. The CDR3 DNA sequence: TGCGCCAGCAGCTTGGTGGGGAACACCGGGGAGCTGTTTTTT.

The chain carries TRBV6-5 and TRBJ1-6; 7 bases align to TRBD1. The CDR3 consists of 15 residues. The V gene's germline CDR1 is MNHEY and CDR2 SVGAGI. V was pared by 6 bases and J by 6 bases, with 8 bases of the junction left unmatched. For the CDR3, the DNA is TGTGCCAGCAGCCGGGGGACAGCGACTAATTCACCCCTCCACTTT. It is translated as CASSRGTATNSPLHF.

CDR3 nucleotide sequence: TGTGCCAGCTCACGCCCCGGTGGACTCTATGGCTACACCTTC. This codes for CASSRPGGLYGYTF. The chain carries TRBV18 and TRBJ1-2; D uncertain. CDR3 length: 14 amino acids. The germline V and J ends were trimmed by 4 bases and 4 bases, with 13 bases remaining between them. The germline V gene has CDR1 KGHSH and CDR2 LQKENI.

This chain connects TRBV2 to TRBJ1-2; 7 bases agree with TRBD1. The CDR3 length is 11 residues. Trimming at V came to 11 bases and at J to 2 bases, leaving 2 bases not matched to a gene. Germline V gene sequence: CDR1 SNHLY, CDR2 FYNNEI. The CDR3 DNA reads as TGTGCCCGACAGGGAAACTATGGCTACACCTTC. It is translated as CARQGNYGYTF.

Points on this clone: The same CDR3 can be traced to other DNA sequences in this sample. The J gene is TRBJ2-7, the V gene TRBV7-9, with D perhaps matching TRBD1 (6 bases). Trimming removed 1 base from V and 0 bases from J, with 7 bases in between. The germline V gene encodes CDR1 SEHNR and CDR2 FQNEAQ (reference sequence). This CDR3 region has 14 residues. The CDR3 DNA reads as TGTGCCAGCAGCTTAGGAGGGGGCTCCTACGAGCAGTACTTC. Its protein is CASSLGGGSYEQYF. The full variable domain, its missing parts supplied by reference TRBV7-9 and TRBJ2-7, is DTGVSQNPRHKITKRGQNVTFRCDPISEHNRLYWYRQTLGQGPEFLTYFQNEAQLEKSRLLSDRFSAERPKGSFSTLEIQRTEQGDSAMYLCASSLGGGSYEQYFGPGTRLTVT.

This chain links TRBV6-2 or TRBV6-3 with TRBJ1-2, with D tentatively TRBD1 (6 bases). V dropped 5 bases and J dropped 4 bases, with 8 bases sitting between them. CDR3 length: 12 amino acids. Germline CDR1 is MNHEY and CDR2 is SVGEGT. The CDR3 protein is CASSGQLYGYTF. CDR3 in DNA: TGTGCCAGCAGTGGACAGCTCTATGGCTACACCTTC.

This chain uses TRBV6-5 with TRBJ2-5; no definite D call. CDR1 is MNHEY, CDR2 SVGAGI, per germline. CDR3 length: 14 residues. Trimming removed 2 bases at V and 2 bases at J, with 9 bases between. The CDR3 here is CASSYGRAQETQYF. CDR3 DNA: TGTGCCAGCAGTTACGGCAGAGCTCAAGAGACCCAGTACTTC.

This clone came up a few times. CDR3 residues: CARSAHQRAGRGSYEQYF. Written as DNA, the CDR3 is TGTGCCAGAAGCGCCCATCAGCGGGCGGGACGGGGCTCCTACGAGCAGTACTTC. This chain uses TRBV5-3 with TRBJ2-7, with D perhaps matching TRBD2 (6 bases). TRBV5-3 carries the ORF label, with uncertain function. Trimming pared 4 bases from V and 0 bases from J, leaving 23 bases between. The CDR3 contains 18 residues.

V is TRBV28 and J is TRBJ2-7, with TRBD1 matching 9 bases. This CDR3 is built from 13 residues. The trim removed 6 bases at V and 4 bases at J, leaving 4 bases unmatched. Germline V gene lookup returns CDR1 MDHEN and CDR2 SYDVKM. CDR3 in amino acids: CASSSGTGYEQYF. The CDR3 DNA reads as TGTGCCAGCAGCTCCGGGACAGGGTACGAGCAGTACTTC.

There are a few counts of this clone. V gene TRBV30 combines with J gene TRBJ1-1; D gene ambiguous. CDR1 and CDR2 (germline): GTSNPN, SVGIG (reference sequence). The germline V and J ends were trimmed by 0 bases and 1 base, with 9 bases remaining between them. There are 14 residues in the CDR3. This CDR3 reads CAWSVGYSNTEAFF. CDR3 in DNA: TGTGCCTGGAGTGTAGGGTACTCGAACACTGAAGCTTTCTTT. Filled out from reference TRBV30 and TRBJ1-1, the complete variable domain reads SQTIHQWPATLVQPVGSPLSLECTVEGTSNPNLYWYRQAAGRGLQLLFYSVGIGQISSEVPQNLSASRPQDRQFILSSKKLLLSDSGFYLCAWSVGYSNTEAFFGQGTRLTVV.

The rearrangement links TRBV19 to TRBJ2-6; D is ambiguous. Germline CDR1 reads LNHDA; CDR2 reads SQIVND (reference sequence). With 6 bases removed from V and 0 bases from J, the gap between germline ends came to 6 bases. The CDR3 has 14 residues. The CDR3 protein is CASRLDSGANVLTF. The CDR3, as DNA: TGTGCCAGTAGATTGGACTCTGGGGCCAACGTCCTGACTTTC.

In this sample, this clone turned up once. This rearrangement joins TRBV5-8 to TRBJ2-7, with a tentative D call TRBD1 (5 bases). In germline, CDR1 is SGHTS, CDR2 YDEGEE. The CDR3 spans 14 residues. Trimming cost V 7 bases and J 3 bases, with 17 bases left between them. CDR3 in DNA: TGTGCCAGCCCTGGGGCGGCGAATAACTACGAGCAGTACTTC. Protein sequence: CASPGAANNYEQYF.

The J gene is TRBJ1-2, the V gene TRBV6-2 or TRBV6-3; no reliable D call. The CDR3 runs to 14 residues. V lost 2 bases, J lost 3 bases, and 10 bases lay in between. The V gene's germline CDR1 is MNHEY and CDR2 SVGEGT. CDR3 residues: CASSYETLYYGYTF. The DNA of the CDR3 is TGTGCCAGCAGTTACGAGACATTATACTATGGCTACACCTTC.

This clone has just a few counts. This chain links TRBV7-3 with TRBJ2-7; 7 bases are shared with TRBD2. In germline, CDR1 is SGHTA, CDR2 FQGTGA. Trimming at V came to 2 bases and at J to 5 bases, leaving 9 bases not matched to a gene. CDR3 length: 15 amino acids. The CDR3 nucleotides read TGTGCCAGCAGCTTATCCGCGGGGGAGGTCAACGAGCAGTACTTC. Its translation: CASSLSAGEVNEQYF.

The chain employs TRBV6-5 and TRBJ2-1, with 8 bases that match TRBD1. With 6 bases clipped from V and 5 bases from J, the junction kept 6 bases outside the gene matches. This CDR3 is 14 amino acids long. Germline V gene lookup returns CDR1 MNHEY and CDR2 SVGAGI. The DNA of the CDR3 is TGTGCCAGCAGCCGGGACAGGAGAGACAATGAGCAGTTCTTC. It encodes CASSRDRRDNEQFF.

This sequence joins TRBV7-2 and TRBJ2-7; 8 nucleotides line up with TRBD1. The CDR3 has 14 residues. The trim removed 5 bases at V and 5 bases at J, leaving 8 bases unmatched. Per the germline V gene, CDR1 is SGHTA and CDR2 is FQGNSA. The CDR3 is CASSRDRFGHEQYF. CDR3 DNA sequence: TGTGCCAGCAGCCGGGACAGGTTCGGCCACGAGCAGTACTTC.

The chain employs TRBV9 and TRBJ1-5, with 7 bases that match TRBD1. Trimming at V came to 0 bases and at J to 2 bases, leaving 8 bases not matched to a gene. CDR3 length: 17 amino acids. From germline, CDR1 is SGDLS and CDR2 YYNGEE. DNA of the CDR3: TGTGCCAGCAGCGTAGCCGTCGGGACAGTACGCAATCAGCCCCAGCATTTT. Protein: CASSVAVGTVRNQPQHF.

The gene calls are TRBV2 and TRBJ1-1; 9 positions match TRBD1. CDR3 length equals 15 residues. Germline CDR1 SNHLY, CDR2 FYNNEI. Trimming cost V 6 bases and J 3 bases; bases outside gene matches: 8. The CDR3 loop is CASRRDRVTYTEAFF. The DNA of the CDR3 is TGTGCCAGCAGGAGGGACAGGGTTACATACACTGAAGCTTTCTTT.

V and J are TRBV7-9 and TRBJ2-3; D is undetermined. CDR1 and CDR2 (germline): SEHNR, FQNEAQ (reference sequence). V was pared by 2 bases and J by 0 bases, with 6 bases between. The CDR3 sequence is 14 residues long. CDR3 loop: CASSLSVSTDTQYF. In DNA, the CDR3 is TGTGCCAGCAGCTTATCTGTCAGCACAGATACGCAGTATTTT.

In nucleotides, the CDR3 is TGTGCCAGCAGTGACCCGGGACAGCCCAATCAGCCCCAGCATTTT. Protein sequence: CASSDPGQPNQPQHF. The gene calls are TRBV28 and TRBJ1-5, with TRBD1 identical over 7 bases. CDR1 and CDR2 (germline): MDHEN, SYDVKM. V lost 5 bases, J lost 3 bases, and 7 bases stayed unmatched. This CDR3 is 15 amino acids long.